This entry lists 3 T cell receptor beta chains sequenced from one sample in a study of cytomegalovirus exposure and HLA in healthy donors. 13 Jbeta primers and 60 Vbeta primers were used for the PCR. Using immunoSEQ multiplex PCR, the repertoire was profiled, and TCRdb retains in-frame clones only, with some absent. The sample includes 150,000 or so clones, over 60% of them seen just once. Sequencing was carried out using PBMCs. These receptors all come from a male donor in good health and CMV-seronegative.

CDR3 nucleotides: TGTGCCAGCGCACCCCGGACAGGGGTAGGCGAGCAGTACTTC. It is translated as CASAPRTGVGEQYF. The chain is built from TRBV2 and TRBJ2-7; TRBD1 aligns across 9 bases. V lost 8 bases to trimming and J lost 6 bases; unmatched junction nucleotides: 11. Germline CDR1 reads SNHLY; CDR2 reads FYNNEI. CDR3 length equals 14 residues.

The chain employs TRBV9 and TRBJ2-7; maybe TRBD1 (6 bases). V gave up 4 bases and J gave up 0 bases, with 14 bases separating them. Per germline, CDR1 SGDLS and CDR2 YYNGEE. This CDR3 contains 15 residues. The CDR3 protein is CASSTLDRPSYEQYF. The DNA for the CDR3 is TGTGCCAGCAGCACCCTCGACAGGCCCTCCTACGAGCAGTACTTC.

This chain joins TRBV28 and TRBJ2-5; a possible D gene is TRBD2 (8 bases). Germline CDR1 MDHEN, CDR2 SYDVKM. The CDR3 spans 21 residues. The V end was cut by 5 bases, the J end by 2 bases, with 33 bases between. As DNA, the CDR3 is TGTGCCAGCAGTCCTGGACTAGCTTTCGTCCTAGGACTCAGGGGGCAAGAGACCCAGTACTTC. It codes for CASSPGLAFVLGLRGQETQYF.